This note documents a single T cell receptor beta chain sequence. Its antigen is currently unknown. The data stem from a study of cytomegalovirus exposure and HLA in healthy donors. The V gene's germline CDR1 is MNHNS and CDR2 SASEGT. This CDR3 has 18 residues. V shed 3 bases, J shed 5 bases, and the junction held 11 bases outside the gene matches. Produced via immunoSEQ multiplex PCR; TCRdb's table is partial and in-frame only. The sample holds about 56,000 clones, just over 90% seen once. General study results and limits: There were under 200 TCR beta chains listed as cytomegalovirus-associated. That first-cohort TCR clusters tended to co-occur in the approximately 110 validation repertoires was found in a later analysis.

The chain links TRBV6-1 to TRBJ2-5; 14 positions agree with TRBD2. This clonotype was obtained from a woman aged 18-29 years in good health and CMV-seropositive. Sequenced: PBMCs. The CDR3 here is CASSEARLAGGLRETQYF. DNA of the CDR3: TGTGCCAGCAGTGAGGCAAGACTAGCGGGGGGGCTGAGGGAGACCCAGTACTTC.